This is a list of T cell receptor beta chains from one sample in a study of neurological immune-mediated disorders. TCRdb called the 5' RACE reads again in MiXCR, with one record for every CDR3 protein. The table has under 50,000 distinct CDR3 sequences, more than 9% seen once. The sequencing input was CD4+ T cells from blood. The origin of the receptors is a woman aged 25 to 39 with HTLV-1-associated myelopathy (HAM/TSP). Both conserved end residues are part of each CDR3. A D gene is named only where the DNA matches it firmly. Each size is once, few or many counts, or a class when the clone is expanded.

j_call,clone_size,v_call,d_call,cdr3_aa,cdr3_nt
TRBJ1-1,medium-sized,TRBV5-1,TRBD1,CASSDTGGTTEAFF,TGCGCCAGCAGCGATACAGGGGGCACCACTGAAGCTTTCTTT
TRBJ2-4,many,TRBV3-1,.,CASSFRGDIQYF,TGTGCCAGCAGCTTCAGGGGGGACATTCAGTACTTC
TRBJ2-2,many,TRBV10-3,TRBD2,CAISLLGLAGNTGELFF,TGTGCCATCAGCCTATTGGGACTAGCGGGGAACACCGGGGAGCTGTTTTTT
TRBJ2-1,many,TRBV5-1,.,CASSLIYSYNEQFF,TGCGCCAGCAGCCTGATCTACTCCTACAATGAGCAGTTCTTC
TRBJ2-1,many,TRBV10-3,TRBD2,CAISSGAYNEQFF,TGTGCCATCTCCAGCGGGGCATACAATGAGCAGTTCTTC
TRBJ2-3,medium-sized,TRBV7-9,.,CASSLTGPDTQYF,TGTGCCAGCAGTCTTACAGGGCCAGATACGCAGTATTTT
TRBJ1-1,many,TRBV20-1,TRBD1,CSARSDRGPNTEAFF,TGCAGTGCTAGATCAGACAGGGGGCCGAACACTGAAGCTTTCTTT
TRBJ1-2,few,TRBV7-2,.,CASSLRAVGRMAGGYTF,TGTGCCAGCAGCTTAAGAGCTGTGGGCAGGATGGCGGGAGGCTACACCTTC
TRBJ2-7,once,TRBV5-1,.,CASSLTETAYEQYF,TGCGCCAGCAGCTTAACCGAGACAGCCTACGAGCAGTACTTC
TRBJ2-5,many,TRBV5-1,.,CASSLVPTQQETQYF,TGCGCCAGCAGCTTGGTGCCGACGCAACAAGAGACCCAGTACTTC
TRBJ2-2,many,TRBV3-1,.,CASSPRGLHTGELFF,TGTGCCAGCAGCCCCCGGGGGCTGCACACCGGGGAGCTGTTTTTT
TRBJ2-3,many,TRBV5-1,.,CASSLARVADTQYF,TGCGCCAGCAGCTTGGCCCGGGTAGCAGATACGCAGTATTTT
TRBJ2-1,many,TRBV5-1,.,CASSLAQSSYNEQFF,TGCGCCAGCAGCTTGGCACAGAGCTCCTACAATGAGCAGTTCTTC
TRBJ1-2,many,TRBV12-3/TRBV12-4,.,CASTWDGDYGYTF,TGTGCCAGCACCTGGGACGGGGACTATGGCTACACCTTC
TRBJ1-2,many,TRBV12-3/TRBV12-4,.,CASSSKGGYTF,TGTGCCAGCAGTTCCAAGGGTGGCTACACCTTC
TRBJ2-1,many,TRBV11-2,.,CASKGQGPYSYNEQFF,TGTGCCAGCAAAGGGCAGGGGCCTTACTCCTACAATGAGCAGTTCTTC
TRBJ2-7,many,TRBV20-1,TRBD2,CSAPRLAGSVYEQYF,TGCAGTGCTCCCCGACTAGCGGGGTCTGTATACGAGCAGTACTTC
TRBJ1-1,many,TRBV5-1,.,CASSWGGPPNTEAFF,TGCGCCAGCAGCTGGGGGGGACCGCCGAACACTGAAGCTTTCTTT
TRBJ2-4,many,TRBV4-2,TRBD2,CASSQEASGGGKNIQYF,TGTGCCAGCAGCCAAGAGGCTAGCGGGGGGGGCAAAAACATTCAGTACTTC
TRBJ2-1,many,TRBV20-1,TRBD2,CSARGLTSGGAGEQFF,TGCAGTGCTAGGGGCCTGACTAGCGGGGGGGCAGGTGAGCAGTTCTTC
TRBJ2-1,many,TRBV5-1,TRBD2,CASSVRTVSGDNNEQFF,TGCGCCAGCAGCGTACGAACAGTTAGCGGGGATAACAATGAGCAGTTCTTC
TRBJ1-3,many,TRBV5-1,.,CASAGGSGNTIYF,TGCGCCAGCGCCGGTGGCTCTGGAAACACCATATATTTT
TRBJ1-6,few,TRBV9,.,CASSVTDSSDNSPLHF,TGTGCCAGCAGCGTTACGGACAGCTCTGATAATTCACCCCTCCACTTT